There are many counts of the clone carrying this TCR beta chain. The second PCR ran roughly 6 to 11 cycles with a sample-barcoded 5' primer and J-beta primers. TCRdb reprocessed the 5' RACE reads with MiXCR, giving one entry per CDR3 protein. This table has 550,000 to 800,000 distinct CDR3 sequences, roughly 32% appearing once. These data belong to a study of blood T cells in healthy people across ages. V was clipped by 4 bases and J by 0 bases, with 11 bases between them. From germline, CDR1 is SQVTM and CDR2 ANQGSEA. The CDR3 is 14 residues long. The chain links TRBV29-1 to TRBJ2-3; no firm D call. The sequencing sample was made of blood. The source of this sequence is an elderly woman in good health. As DNA, the CDR3 is TGCAGCGTTGTAATCCCCAGTAGCACAGATACGCAGTATTTT. Amino acid sequence: CSVVIPSSTDTQYF.